The clone carrying this T cell receptor beta chain showed up many times. The antigen is not known. The data are from a study of shared clonotypes between healthy human individuals. Study-wide results and caveats: For sorted subsets, rarefaction showed incomplete sequencing despite large depth.

Germline CDR1 SQVTM, CDR2 ANQGSEA. The CDR3 loop spans 12 amino acids. The assay was immunoSEQ multiplex PCR, and TCRdb's table has in-frame clones only and misses some. This sample has under 1,100,000 clones, with around three quarters found just once. This chain joins TRBV29-1 and TRBJ2-3, with D perhaps TRBD2 (5 bases). Sequenced sample: memory CD4+ T cells from PBMCs. The subset denotes: CD45RA-negative fraction. The TCR was taken from a man between 18 and 35 years old in good health. Some clones in this sample may be carry-over from other donors' samples. Here the CDR3 reads CRVRGEGDTQYF. The CDR3 coding sequence is TGCAGGGTCCGGGGTGAGGGAGATACGCAGTATTTT.